These 30 T cell receptor beta chains came from one sample sequenced in a study of shared clonotypes between healthy human individuals. TCRdb keeps only in-frame clones here, not all; method: immunoSEQ multiplex PCR. Altogether approximately 2.1 million clones are present, 85% to 95% being singletons, with the ten largest covering 0.39%. Material: naive CD4+ T cells from PBMCs. The sample's subset: CD45RA+ positively selected. The receptors shown here come from a man younger than 30 in good health. Some clones in this sample may be carry-over from other donors' samples.

The chain uses TRBV29-1 and TRBJ2-3; TRBD2 matches at 9 bases. Germline CDR1 reads SQVTM; CDR2 reads ANQGSEA. The CDR3 loop spans 13 amino acids. V lost 7 bases, J lost 4 bases, and 6 bases stayed unmatched. Here the CDR3 reads CSGNSGRSDTQYF. Here the CDR3 DNA reads TGCAGCGGTAATAGCGGGAGATCAGATACGCAGTATTTT.

The CDR3 DNA reads as TGTGCCAGCAGCCTCCAGGGCGGACTTAACACCGGGGAGCTGTTTTTT. Translation gives CASSLQGGLNTGELFF. The chain joins TRBV7-9 to TRBJ2-2; D tentatively fits TRBD1 or TRBD2 (5 bases each). This CDR3 contains 16 residues. V lost 5 bases and J 2 bases, leaving 15 bases between the germline ends. The germline gives CDR1 SEHNR, CDR2 FQNEAQ (reference sequence). The full variable domain, completed using reference TRBV7-9 and TRBJ2-2, is DTGVSQNPRHKITKRGQNVTFRCDPISEHNRLYWYRQTLGQGPEFLTYFQNEAQLEKSRLLSDRFSAERPKGSFSTLEIQRTEQGDSAMYLCASSLQGGLNTGELFFGEGSRLTVL.

This sequence joins TRBV27 and TRBJ2-1, with 11 bases aligning to TRBD2. Germline CDR1 MNHEY, CDR2 SMNVEV (reference sequence). CDR3 size: 16 residues. J was trimmed by 9 bases and V by 6 bases; bases with no gene match: 13. The CDR3 region has the DNA TGTGCCAGCAGCCATCAATTAGCGGGAGGGCCCCTTGAGCAGTTCTTC. Protein product: CASSHQLAGGPLEQFF.

V usage is TRBV9 and J usage is TRBJ2-3; D gene uncertain. There are 16 residues in the CDR3. The V end was cut by 3 bases, the J end by 0 bases, with 14 bases between. CDR1 and CDR2 from the germline V gene are SGDLS and YYNGEE. The CDR3 protein is CASSAPQASSTDTQYF. As DNA, the CDR3 is TGTGCCAGCAGCGCCCCTCAGGCTTCTAGCACAGATACGCAGTATTTT.

The rearrangement joins TRBV18 to TRBJ1-1, with 9 bases fitting TRBD1. The germline CDR1 and CDR2 sequences are KGHSH and LQKENI. This CDR3 spans 15 amino acids. V gave up 6 bases and J gave up 1 base; unmatched junction bases: 6. As DNA, the CDR3 is TGTGCCAGCTCCCTGACAGGGGGGGAGAACACTGAAGCTTTCTTT. It is translated as CASSLTGGENTEAFF.

The chain employs TRBV18 and TRBJ2-7; D could derive from TRBD1 or TRBD2 (5 bases each). The CDR3 runs 13 residues. Germline-derived CDR1 and CDR2 are KGHSH and LQKENI. Trimming removed 5 bases at V and 3 bases at J, with 11 bases between. Here the CDR3 DNA reads TGTGCCAGCTCAATTGGGGGAATCTACGAGCAGTACTTC. Translating gives CASSIGGIYEQYF.

The CDR3 bases are TGTGCCAGCAGCTTAGTGCCCGGACACTCCTGCACCTTC. Translated, it gives CASSLVPGHSCTF. The genes are TRBV7-2 and TRBJ1-2; D may be TRBD1 (5 bases). The V end lost 1 base, the J end lost 13 bases, and 16 bases lay between the germline ends. The CDR3 contains 13 residues. CDR1 is SGHTA and CDR2 is FQGNSA in the germline V gene.

A single count supports this clone. This chain links TRBV29-1 with TRBJ2-7; possible D gene TRBD1, 5 bases. This CDR3 contains 14 residues. V was cut by 6 bases and J by 1 base, with 16 bases left in between. Germline values: CDR1 SQVTM, CDR2 ANQGSEA. The CDR3, as DNA: TGCAGCGTCGCAGTGGGGCAGGGTTCCTACGAGCAGTACTTC. Amino acid sequence: CSVAVGQGSYEQYF.

This chain joins TRBV6-5 and TRBJ1-1, with D perhaps matching TRBD1 (5 bases). The germline V gene encodes CDR1 MNHEY and CDR2 SVGAGI. Between the trimmed V and J ends, which lost 5 bases and 1 base, there was a span of 14 bases. The CDR3 runs to 15 residues. Here the CDR3 DNA reads TGTGCCAGCAGTCTTCATTGGGGCCAGAACACTGAAGCTTTCTTT. Its translation is CASSLHWGQNTEAFF.

V usage is TRBV7-2 and J usage is TRBJ1-4; TRBD1 might be the D (5 bases). The CDR3 runs to 16 residues. In germline, CDR1 is SGHTA, CDR2 FQGNSA. The V end was cut by 1 base, the J end by 1 base, with 10 bases between. CDR3 nucleotide sequence: TGTGCCAGCAGCTTAGTTGGGGGGGGAACTAATGAAAAACTGTTTTTT. It specifies CASSLVGGGTNEKLFF. Full variable domain (outside the CDR3, taken from reference TRBV7-2 and TRBJ1-4): GAGVSQSPSNKVTEKGKDVELRCDPISGHTALYWYRQSLGQGLEFLIYFQGNSAPDKSGLPSDRFSAERTGGSVSTLTIQRTQQEDSAVYLCASSLVGGGTNEKLFFGSGTQLSVL.

The rearrangement links TRBV7-2 to TRBJ1-2; the match to TRBD1 covers 8 bases. J gave up 5 bases and V 1 base, and 6 bases lay outside the gene matches. Germline CDR1 is SGHTA and CDR2 is FQGNSA. This CDR3 spans 15 amino acids. The CDR3 protein is CASSLDDRGGYGYTF. In DNA form, the CDR3 reads TGTGCCAGCAGCTTAGATGACAGGGGAGGGTATGGCTACACCTTC.

The chain carries TRBV29-1 and TRBJ2-7; TRBD1 agrees at 10 bases. V shed 5 bases and J 5 bases; nucleotides not matched to a gene: 6. In germline, CDR1 is SQVTM, CDR2 ANQGSEA. There are 13 residues in the CDR3. CDR3 nucleotide sequence: TGCAGCGTTAAGACAGGGGGCTTCCACGAGCAGTACTTC. This translates into CSVKTGGFHEQYF.

In DNA form, the CDR3 reads TGTGCCAGCAGTGAAATGGGGGGGTTCGGACAGCCCCAGCATTTT. Translating gives CASSEMGGFGQPQHF. This chain links TRBV6-1 with TRBJ1-5; D may be TRBD1 (5 bases). Deletions cut 2 bases from V and 7 bases from J, with 15 bases between. The CDR3 is 15 amino acids. From germline, CDR1 is MNHNS and CDR2 SASEGT.

The chain is built from TRBV29-1 and TRBJ2-7, with 8 positions matching TRBD1. The junction had 3 bases not matched to a gene; V was cut back by 8 bases and J by 3 bases. Germline V CDR1 and CDR2: SQVTM, ANQGSEA. The CDR3 has 11 amino acids. In DNA form, the CDR3 reads TGCAGCACCGGACAGGGCTACGAGCAGTACTTC. Protein sequence: CSTGQGYEQYF.

The V gene is TRBV7-2, the J gene TRBJ2-7; 10 nucleotides line up with TRBD2. The CDR3 has 16 residues. From germline, CDR1 is SGHTA and CDR2 FQGNSA. The ends lost 5 bases at V and 0 bases at J; junction bases unmatched: 7. The CDR3 DNA sequence: TGTGCCAGCAGCCCCCACCTAGCGGGAGCCTCCTACGAGCAGTACTTC. Protein: CASSPHLAGASYEQYF.

The chain is built from TRBV11-3 and TRBJ1-1; D uncertain. The germline V gene encodes CDR1 SGHNT and CDR2 YENEEA. The ends were cut back, 4 bases at V and 4 bases at J, with 16 bases in the middle. The CDR3 extends over 15 amino acids. CDR3 amino acids: CASSSSLGAGTEAFF. The DNA for the CDR3 is TGTGCCAGCAGCTCCAGTCTGGGCGCCGGCACTGAAGCTTTCTTT.

The gene calls are TRBV28 and TRBJ1-2; D possibly corresponds to TRBD1 (5 bases). Germline V gene lookup returns CDR1 MDHEN and CDR2 SYDVKM. Deletions cut 5 bases from V and 3 bases from J, with 10 bases between. The CDR3 runs to 13 residues. The CDR3 spells CASSETAYYGYTF. The DNA for the CDR3 is TGTGCCAGCAGTGAGACAGCCTACTATGGCTACACCTTC.

J is TRBJ2-1 and V is TRBV7-2; 11 positions agree with TRBD2. The length of the CDR3 is 17 residues. Trimming removed 4 bases from V and 5 bases from J; junction bases left unmatched: 10. Germline values: CDR1 SGHTA, CDR2 FQGNSA. CDR3 loop: CASSSAPRTSGHNEQFF. CDR3 in DNA: TGTGCCAGCAGCTCCGCCCCGAGGACTAGCGGGCACAATGAGCAGTTCTTC.

This clone was counted a single time. CDR3 in amino acids: CASRPDSGGADTQYF. Written as DNA, the CDR3 is TGTGCCAGCAGGCCGGATAGCGGGGGAGCAGATACGCAGTATTTT. V usage is TRBV2 and J usage is TRBJ2-3, with 9 bases aligning to TRBD2. There are 15 residues in the CDR3. Germline-derived CDR1 and CDR2 are SNHLY and FYNNEI. V trimming: 6 bases; J trimming: 4 bases; junction bases outside the gene matches: 8.

The chain recombines TRBV2 with TRBJ2-3; 10 bases are shared with TRBD2. CDR3 length: 16 amino acids. V was clipped by 5 bases and J by 0 bases; unmatched bases: 5. CDR1 is SNHLY, CDR2 FYNNEI, per germline. The CDR3 is CASSPRLAGSTDTQYF. The CDR3 nucleotides are TGTGCCAGCAGTCCTAGACTAGCGGGTAGCACAGATACGCAGTATTTT.

The chain uses TRBV6-5 and TRBJ2-3; D unresolved. V was trimmed by 2 bases and J by 4 bases, leaving 4 bases between them. This CDR3 has 12 residues. Germline CDR1 and CDR2: MNHEY and SVGAGI. This chain's CDR3 is CASSYTSDTQYF. The CDR3 DNA reads TGTGCCAGCAGTTACACGTCAGATACGCAGTATTTT.

The rearrangement links TRBV11-3 to TRBJ2-3; no firm D call. Trimming took 1 base from V and 1 from J, leaving 9 bases between them. Germline V gene data show CDR1 as SGHNT and CDR2 as YENEEA. The CDR3 spans 15 residues. In DNA form, the CDR3 reads TGTGCCAGCAGCTTAGGGCGAGAACGCACAGATACGCAGTATTTT. This codes for CASSLGRERTDTQYF. The whole variable domain, filled in from reference TRBV11-3 and TRBJ2-3, reads EAGVVQSPRYKIIEKKQPVAFWCNPISGHNTLYWYLQNLGQGPELLIRYENEEAVDDSQLPKDRFSAERLKGVDSTLKIQPAELGDSAVYLCASSLGRERTDTQYFGPGTRLTVL.

The chain carries TRBV30 and TRBJ2-3; 7 positions agree with TRBD2. This CDR3 comprises 17 residues. The germline V gene has CDR1 GTSNPN and CDR2 SVGIG (reference sequence). J lost 4 bases, V lost 2 bases, and 15 bases had no gene match. CDR3 sequence reads: CAWSLRGGPSGADTQYF. CDR3 nucleotides: TGTGCCTGGAGTTTGAGGGGAGGGCCCTCGGGGGCAGATACGCAGTATTTT. The full variable domain, in which reference TRBV30 and TRBJ2-3 provide the parts outside the CDR3, is SQTIHQWPATLVQPVGSPLSLECTVEGTSNPNLYWYRQAAGRGLQLLFYSVGIGQISSEVPQNLSASRPQDRQFILSSKKLLLSDSGFYLCAWSLRGGPSGADTQYFGPGTRLTVL.

V gene TRBV7-2 combines with J gene TRBJ1-5; no definite D call. Looked up from germline, CDR1 is SGHTA and CDR2 is FQGNSA. The CDR3 is made up of 13 amino acids. V was shortened by 7 bases and J by 5 bases, with 12 bases between the two germline ends. The CDR3 bases are TGTGCCAGCACCGTTAACTGGGATCAGCCCCAGCATTTT. Amino acids: CASTVNWDQPQHF. Together with reference TRBV7-2 and TRBJ1-5, the CDR3 gives the full variable domain: GAGVSQSPSNKVTEKGKDVELRCDPISGHTALYWYRQSLGQGLEFLIYFQGNSAPDKSGLPSDRFSAERTGGSVSTLTIQRTQQEDSAVYLCASTVNWDQPQHFGDGTRLSIL.

This clone was seen only a few times. The chain has TRBV7-8 and TRBJ1-3; the D is unclear. This CDR3 has 14 amino acids. The V and J ends lost 1 base and 2 bases respectively, with 6 bases between them. Looked up from germline, CDR1 is SGHVS and CDR2 is FQNEAQ. The CDR3 region is CASSLELTGNTIYF. The CDR3 region has the DNA TGTGCCAGCAGCTTAGAACTAACTGGAAACACCATATATTTT.

The chain carries TRBV19 and TRBJ2-5, with 10 bases identical to TRBD1. The V gene end was trimmed by 5 bases and the J gene end by 4 bases; junction bases not matched to a gene: 4. This CDR3 region has 14 residues. Germline V CDR1 and CDR2: LNHDA, SQIVND (reference sequence). Here the CDR3 reads CASSFRQGAETQYF. CDR3 bases: TGTGCCAGTAGTTTCAGACAGGGGGCAGAGACCCAGTACTTC. Combining the CDR3 with reference TRBV19 and TRBJ2-5 gives the whole variable domain DGGITQSPKYLFRKEGQNVTLSCEQNLNHDAMYWYRQDPGQGLRLIYYSQIVNDFQKGDIAEGYSVSREKKESFPLTVTSAQKNPTAFYLCASSFRQGAETQYFGPGTRLLVL.

The gene calls are TRBV21-1 and TRBJ1-1. TRBV21-1 is recorded as a pseudogene. The CDR3 contains 13 residues. The CDR3 here is CASSKGLGAEAFF. The CDR3 DNA sequence: TGTGCCAGCAGCAAAGGACTGGGGGCTGAAGCTTTCTTT.

The rearrangement joins TRBV2 to TRBJ1-4; 7 bases map to TRBD1. Germline V CDR1 and CDR2: SNHLY, FYNNEI. The trim removed 7 bases at V and 8 bases at J, leaving 7 bases unmatched. The CDR3 totals 13 residues. The CDR3 nucleotides are TGTGCCAGCAACGACAGGGTAACAGAAAAACTGTTTTTT. Its translation is CASNDRVTEKLFF.

The CDR3 sequence is CASSPRGEHEQYF. For the CDR3, the DNA is TGTGCCAGCAGCCCGAGGGGGGAGCACGAGCAGTACTTC. The chain has TRBV6-6 and TRBJ2-7; D may match TRBD1 or TRBD2 (6 bases each). The CDR3 loop spans 13 amino acids. The V and J ends lost 6 bases and 5 bases respectively, with 14 bases between them. CDR1 is MNHNY and CDR2 is SVGAGI in the germline V gene (reference sequence).

The chain recombines TRBV6-5 with TRBJ2-6; perhaps TRBD1 as D (6 bases). The CDR3 contains 15 residues. Germline-derived CDR1 and CDR2 are MNHEY and SVGAGI. V lost 6 bases and J lost 4, with 13 bases in between. The CDR3 is CASRRGGLGANVLTF. For the CDR3, the DNA is TGTGCCAGCAGGCGAGGGGGTCTCGGGGCCAACGTCCTGACTTTC.